These 30 T cell receptor beta chains originate from one sample sequenced in a study of CD8 T cells in ankylosing spondylitis (dated by TCRdb to about 2017). Library preparation used 5' RACE. The data were produced on an Illumina HiSeq 2500. The public sequencing data were trimmed at Q25 with fastp and processed into clonotypes with MiXCR by TCRdb, which kept only in-frame beta chains. Entries are consolidated by CDR3 protein sequence, retaining the most common genes and DNA. Counted in this sample were roughly 48,000 distinct CDR3 sequences; 6.5% to 8% of them appeared once. Around 8.5% of the sample is taken by the ten largest. The sample consisted of blood, either unsorted or a sorted T cell fraction (not recorded which). Receptor source: a female donor with ankylosing spondylitis or in good health (not recorded which).

In its sample, this clonotype was seen many times. The V call is TRBV27, the J call TRBJ1-2, with D uncertain. The germline V gene encodes CDR1 MNHEY and CDR2 SMNVEV (reference sequence). The CDR3 sequence is 14 residues long. The ends were cut back, 2 bases at V and 4 bases at J, with 11 bases in the middle. The CDR3 DNA sequence: TGTGCCAGCAGTTTAAAAGGGTTGGGCTATGGCTACACCTTC. This sequence encodes CASSLKGLGYGYTF.

This clonotype has at least ten counts. For the CDR3, the DNA is TGCGCCAGCAGCTTGGAGGGATCTGCTGAAGCTTTCTTT. This translates into CASSLEGSAEAFF. V gene TRBV5-1 combines with J gene TRBJ1-1; D is ambiguous. Germline V lookup: CDR1 SGHRS, CDR2 YFSETQ. V was pared by 0 bases and J by 6 bases, with 9 bases between. This CDR3 contains 13 residues.

This clonotype showed up just a few times. A read error is possible here, since a much larger clone lies one base away. The rearrangement uses TRBV5-1 and TRBJ2-7; TRBD2 is a possible D gene (7 bases). Germline CDR1 reads SGHRS; CDR2 reads YFSETQ. The CDR3 extends over 14 amino acids. Trimming took 2 bases from V and 3 from J, leaving 12 bases between them. CDR3 sequence: CASSLWRGLYEQYF. The CDR3 coding sequence is TGCGCCAGCAGCTTATGGCGGGGGCTCTACGAGCAGTACTTC.

This clonotype was counted between two and nine times. This chain joins TRBV24-1 and TRBJ1-2; 9 nucleotides line up with TRBD1. Trimming at V came to 0 bases and at J to 3 bases, leaving 10 bases not matched to a gene. There are 18 residues in the CDR3. Per the germline V gene, CDR1 is KGHDR and CDR2 is SFDVKD. The CDR3 reads CATSDLQGPQGADYGYTF. CDR3 DNA sequence: TGTGCCACCAGTGATTTGCAAGGTCCACAGGGGGCCGACTATGGCTACACCTTC.

This clonotype was seen at least ten times. The rearrangement joins TRBV20-1 to TRBJ1-1; D may be TRBD1 (5 bases). The CDR3 extends over 21 amino acids. Trimming left V 0 bases short and J 2 bases short, with 31 bases between. In germline, CDR1 is DFQATT, CDR2 SNEGSKA (reference sequence). The CDR3 region has the DNA TGCAGTGCTAGAGATTTATTTCCGGGCCTTGGGCAAAGCGGGGGTAACACTGAAGCTTTCTTT. It translates to CSARDLFPGLGQSGGNTEAFF.

This clonotype was seen at least ten times. The chain recombines TRBV11-2 with TRBJ1-3; D remains unclear. The CDR3 totals 17 residues. The germline V and J ends were trimmed by 0 bases and 0 bases, with 12 bases remaining between them. Germline CDR1 SGHAT, CDR2 FQNNGV. The CDR3 nucleotides are TGTGCCAGCAGCTTAGATGGTCAGCGATCCTCTGGAAACACCATATATTTT. Encoded protein: CASSLDGQRSSGNTIYF.

This clonotype has at least ten counts. V usage is TRBV6-1 and J usage is TRBJ2-7; 11 positions agree with TRBD1. The CDR3 is made up of 14 amino acids. V lost 7 bases and J lost 6; bases outside the gene matches: 8. Germline V gene sequence: CDR1 MNHNS, CDR2 SASEGT. The CDR3 loop reads CASTPTGTGGEQYF. The CDR3 DNA follows: TGTGCCAGCACCCCCACCGGGACAGGGGGCGAGCAGTACTTC.

This clonotype was recorded at least ten times. The V call is TRBV7-3, the J call TRBJ1-2; D gene unclear. The CDR3 runs 16 residues. Trimming cost V 2 bases and J 4 bases, with 17 bases left between them. Germline assignment: CDR1 SGHTA and CDR2 FQGTGA. The CDR3 bases are TGTGCCAGCAGCTTAGGAGTCCGGGGAGATCCCTATGGCTACACCTTC. Translated: CASSLGVRGDPYGYTF.

This clonotype came up many times. V and J are TRBV20-1 and TRBJ2-1; D ambiguous. This CDR3 is built from 12 residues. The V end lost 3 bases, the J end lost 5 bases, and 8 bases lay between the germline ends. The germline gives CDR1 DFQATT, CDR2 SNEGSKA (reference sequence). The CDR3 coding sequence is TGCAGTGCTAGTGCTGGGGACAATGAGCAGTTCTTC. Its protein is CSASAGDNEQFF.

The chain has TRBV20-1 and TRBJ1-5; no clear D. Germline CDR1 DFQATT, CDR2 SNEGSKA (reference sequence). V lost 6 bases, J lost 3 bases, and 12 bases lay in between. This CDR3 is built from 13 residues. For the CDR3, the DNA is TGCAGTGCGAAGAACACGGTCAATCAGCCCCAGCATTTT. Protein product: CSAKNTVNQPQHF.

At least ten counts were recorded for this clonotype. The V call is TRBV15, the J call TRBJ1-5, with D possibly being TRBD1 (5 bases). Looked up from germline, CDR1 is LNHNV and CDR2 is YYDKDF (reference sequence). Deletions cut 1 base from V and 3 bases from J, with 10 bases between. The CDR3 contains 15 residues. CDR3 protein: CATSRAQTDNQPQHF. The CDR3, as DNA: TGTGCCACCAGCAGAGCCCAGACAGACAATCAGCCCCAGCATTTT.

The V and J genes are TRBV7-2 and TRBJ2-1; D is perhaps TRBD2 (6 bases). Trimming cost V 2 bases and J 7 bases, with 12 bases left between them. Germline loops: CDR1 SGHTA, CDR2 FQGNSA. The CDR3 is made up of 14 amino acids. The CDR3 bases are TGTGCCAGCAGCTTACTAGCGACGGGGAATGAGCAGTTCTTC. Protein: CASSLLATGNEQFF.

This chain joins TRBV7-2 and TRBJ2-7; TRBD2 might be the D (5 bases). The V end was cut by 4 bases, the J end by 4 bases, with 8 bases between. The germline gives CDR1 SGHTA, CDR2 FQGNSA. The length of the CDR3 is 12 residues. The chain's CDR3 is CASSSPGYEQYF. DNA of the CDR3: TGTGCCAGCAGCTCCCCGGGATACGAGCAGTACTTC. Together with reference TRBV7-2 and TRBJ2-7, the CDR3 gives the full variable domain: GAGVSQSPSNKVTEKGKDVELRCDPISGHTALYWYRQSLGQGLEFLIYFQGNSAPDKSGLPSDRFSAERTGGSVSTLTIQRTQQEDSAVYLCASSSPGYEQYFGPGTRLTVT.

This clonotype was seen repeatedly, ten times or more. The V and J genes are TRBV29-1 and TRBJ2-7, with D hard to call. V was shortened by 5 bases and J by 3 bases, with 5 bases between the two germline ends. Germline CDR1 and CDR2: SQVTM and ANQGSEA. The CDR3 extends over 10 amino acids. The CDR3 loop reads CSVIGYEQYF. CDR3 in DNA: TGCAGCGTTATTGGCTACGAGCAGTACTTC.

The CDR3 DNA follows: TGTGCCAGCAGCTCCCGGAAAGTAGGGGCCGGGACAGGGGCCTACAATGAGCAGTTCTTC. Its protein product is CASSSRKVGAGTGAYNEQFF. The chain employs TRBV11-2 and TRBJ2-1; 10 nucleotides align to TRBD1. Germline V CDR1 and CDR2: SGHAT, FQNNGV. The trim removed 4 bases at V and 2 bases at J, leaving 17 bases unmatched. This CDR3 spans 20 amino acids.

This clonotype was recorded at least ten times. This chain links TRBV5-6 with TRBJ2-3; D gene unclear. V lost 4 bases and J lost 2, with 11 bases in between. Per germline, CDR1 SGHDT and CDR2 YYEEEE. This CDR3 region has 14 residues. CDR3 bases: TGTGCCAGCAGCGCCCTTTCGCCCACAGATACGCAGTATTTT. It encodes CASSALSPTDTQYF. Using reference TRBV5-6 and TRBJ2-3 for the parts outside the CDR3, the full variable domain is DAGVTQSPTHLIKTRGQQVTLRCSPKSGHDTVSWYQQALGQGPQFIFQYYEEEERQRGNFPDRFSGHQFPNYSSELNVNALLLGDSALYLCASSALSPTDTQYFGPGTRLTVL.

The chain uses TRBV28 and TRBJ1-5, with a possible D match to TRBD1 (5 bases). V was cut by 10 bases and J by 9 bases, with 22 bases left in between. The CDR3 has 14 residues. Germline V gene sequence: CDR1 MDHEN, CDR2 SYDVKM. The CDR3 nucleotides read TGTGCCACCTACACTCAGGGTGGGTTTCCGCCCCAGCATTTT. Translating it yields CATYTQGGFPPQHF.

The table lists this clonotype with many counts. The chain links TRBV5-1 to TRBJ2-1; D is ambiguous. The CDR3 is 12 amino acids. Deletions cut 2 bases from V and 5 bases from J, with 5 bases between. Looked up from germline, CDR1 is SGHRS and CDR2 is YFSETQ. The CDR3 DNA follows: TGCGCCAGCAGCTTTACAGACAATGAGCAGTTCTTC. Amino acid sequence: CASSFTDNEQFF. Variable domain in full (rest from reference TRBV5-1 and TRBJ2-1): KAGVTQTPRYLIKTRGQQVTLSCSPISGHRSVSWYQQTPGQGLQFLFEYFSETQRNKGNFPGRFSGRQFSNSRSEMNVSTLELGDSALYLCASSFTDNEQFFGPGTRLTVL.

This clonotype was recorded at least ten times. This chain uses TRBV9 with TRBJ2-4, with D perhaps TRBD1 (5 bases). Germline V gene lookup returns CDR1 SGDLS and CDR2 YYNGEE. V dropped 0 bases and J dropped 4 bases, with 8 bases sitting between them. The CDR3 loop spans 14 amino acids. The CDR3 sequence is CASSVGTGKNIQYF. The CDR3 DNA reads as TGTGCCAGCAGCGTAGGCACAGGAAAAAACATTCAGTACTTC.

The chain carries TRBV7-8 and TRBJ2-7, with 7 bases matching TRBD2. From germline, CDR1 is SGHVS and CDR2 FQNEAQ. This CDR3 contains 14 residues. V was pared by 8 bases and J by 5 bases, with 12 bases of the junction left unmatched. For the CDR3, the DNA is TGTGCCAGCTTTCCTGCGGGGGTTAGTCACGAGCAGTACTTC. Residues: CASFPAGVSHEQYF.

The rearrangement uses TRBV7-2 and TRBJ2-5, with D unclear. Germline V gene sequence: CDR1 SGHTA, CDR2 FQGNSA. The CDR3 loop spans 14 amino acids. The ends were cut back, 2 bases at V and 1 base at J, with 8 bases in the middle. The CDR3 nucleotides read TGTGCCAGCAGCTTAAACGCAGGCCAAGAGACCCAGTACTTC. Encoded protein: CASSLNAGQETQYF.

This clonotype was seen many times. The J gene is TRBJ2-7, the V gene TRBV18, with a weak D call TRBD1 (5 bases). Germline CDR1 KGHSH, CDR2 LQKENI. Trimming left V 5 bases short and J 1 base short, with 21 bases between. CDR3 length equals 17 residues. The CDR3 loop reads CASSGLGQGQFSYEQYV. CDR3 in DNA: TGTGCCAGCTCAGGCCTAGGCCAGGGTCAGTTTTCCTACGAGCAGTACGTC.

This clonotype came up many times. The genes are TRBV2 and TRBJ1-5; D is possibly TRBD1 (5 bases). CDR1 and CDR2 from the germline V gene are SNHLY and FYNNEI. Deletions cut 6 bases from V and 2 bases from J, with 8 bases between. The CDR3 is 13 amino acids. The CDR3 spells CASSRDGNQPQHF. CDR3 bases: TGTGCCAGCAGCAGGGATGGCAATCAGCCCCAGCATTTT.

In its sample, this clonotype was seen many times. The V and J genes are TRBV2 and TRBJ2-2; D ambiguous. This CDR3 contains 14 residues. CDR1 is SNHLY and CDR2 is FYNNEI in the germline V gene. V shed 4 bases and J shed 6 bases, with 12 bases lying between them. The CDR3 protein is CASSVHGVAGELFF. CDR3 coding DNA: TGTGCCAGCAGTGTGCATGGGGTGGCCGGGGAGCTGTTTTTT.

This chain connects TRBV5-1 to TRBJ1-1; possible D gene TRBD1, 6 bases. Trimming took off 5 bases at V and 4 bases at J, with 15 bases between the two ends. This CDR3 has 14 residues. Germline V gives CDR1 SGHRS, CDR2 YFSETQ. CDR3 loop: CASSPRGEPTEAFF. The CDR3 DNA follows: TGCGCCAGCAGTCCCAGGGGAGAGCCCACTGAAGCTTTCTTT.

In this sample, this clonotype turned up many times. This sequence joins TRBV28 and TRBJ2-3, with D unresolved. Trimming removed 11 bases from V and 7 bases from J, with 10 bases in between. CDR1 and CDR2 from the germline V gene are MDHEN and SYDVKM. The CDR3 length is 10 residues. This chain's CDR3 is CAQQPHTQYF. The DNA of the CDR3 is TGTGCCCAGCAGCCCCATACGCAGTATTTT. Drawing the rest from reference TRBV28 and TRBJ2-3, the complete variable domain is DVKVTQSSRYLVKRTGEKVFLECVQDMDHENMFWYRQDPGLGLRLIYFSYDVKMKEKGDIPEGYSVSREKKERFSLILESASTNQTSMYLCAQQPHTQYFGPGTRLTVL.

This clonotype was observed at least ten times. Here the CDR3 reads CSVSALGDTQYF. The CDR3 DNA follows: TGCAGTGTGAGCGCCTTAGGGGATACGCAGTATTTT. The chain uses TRBV20-1 and TRBJ2-3; D gene uncertain. Trimming took off 7 bases at V and 6 bases at J, with 14 bases between the two ends. CDR1 is DFQATT, CDR2 SNEGSKA, per germline (reference sequence). This CDR3 is built from 12 residues.

This clonotype showed up many times. The chain uses TRBV20-1 and TRBJ2-3, with D maybe TRBD2 (5 bases). The germline V and J ends were trimmed by 6 bases and 2 bases, with 21 bases remaining between them. The germline V gene encodes CDR1 DFQATT and CDR2 SNEGSKA (reference sequence). The CDR3 loop spans 16 amino acids. The CDR3, as DNA: TGCAGTGCGATAAGCCCCTGGACGGAGGCCACAGATACGCAGTATTTT. Its translation is CSAISPWTEATDTQYF.

This clonotype was recorded at least ten times. This rearrangement joins TRBV12-5 to TRBJ2-2, with D possibly TRBD1 on 5 matching bases. Trimming cost V 0 bases and J 0 bases, with 11 bases left between them. Germline lookup yields CDR1 LGHNT and CDR2 FRNRAP. CDR3 length: 17 residues. The CDR3 DNA reads TGTGCTAGTGGTTTGGTAGTCAGGGCCGCGAACACCGGGGAGCTGTTTTTT. Amino acids: CASGLVVRAANTGELFF.

This clonotype has a count of ten or more. The CDR3 region has the DNA TGCAGCGTCGCGGAACTTACAGGGAAAAATTCACCCCTCCACTTT. This codes for CSVAELTGKNSPLHF. The chain employs TRBV29-1 and TRBJ1-6; tentatively, D is TRBD1 (6 bases). Germline V gene data show CDR1 as SQVTM and CDR2 as ANQGSEA. The ends were cut back, 6 bases at V and 7 bases at J, with 19 bases in the middle. The CDR3 consists of 15 residues.